The 23 T cell receptor beta chains below come from one sample, sequenced in a study of cytomegalovirus exposure and HLA in healthy donors. PCR employed 60 Vbeta and 13 Jbeta primers. Here immunoSEQ multiplex PCR was the method, and the copy in TCRdb shows in-frame clones only, minus some. This table holds around 190,000 clones, around nine tenths found once. The specimen sequenced was PBMCs. The receptors originated from a woman aged 18-29 years in good health and CMV-seronegative.

The chain employs TRBV7-6 and TRBJ2-5; D is unclear. The better agreement between TRBJ2-7 and the DNA end casts doubt on the J call. CDR3 length equals 14 residues. CDR1 and CDR2 (germline): SGHVS, FNYEAQ. This CDR3 reads CASSLAYLSREQYF. For the CDR3, the DNA is TGTGCCAGCAGCTTAGCCTATTTGAGTCGCGAGCAGTACTTC.

The genes are TRBV5-6 and TRBJ2-5; 8 positions agree with TRBD1. The ends lost 1 base at V and 5 bases at J; junction bases unmatched: 7. CDR1 is SGHDT, CDR2 YYEEEE, per germline. This CDR3 contains 15 residues. This chain's CDR3 is CASSLTGQGAETQYF. The DNA of the CDR3 is TGTGCCAGCAGCTTGACAGGACAGGGAGCGGAGACCCAGTACTTC.

The chain joins TRBV5-6 to TRBJ2-7; the D is unclear. The CDR3 contains 14 residues. Trimming took 1 base from V and 6 from J, leaving 14 bases between them. Germline assignment: CDR1 SGHDT and CDR2 YYEEEE. CDR3 region: CASSLFRQVGEQYF. In DNA, the CDR3 is TGTGCCAGCAGCTTGTTTCGGCAGGTAGGCGAGCAGTACTTC.

CDR3 nucleotide sequence: TGTGCCAGCACTCCCGCCCGAGGGCAGGGGGAGGAAAAACTGTTTTTT. This translates into CASTPARGQGEEKLFF. The rearrangement links TRBV2 to TRBJ1-4; 7 nucleotides agree with TRBD1. The V gene's germline CDR1 is SNHLY and CDR2 FYNNEI. This CDR3 is built from 16 residues. V lost 7 bases and J lost 8; bases outside the gene matches: 16.

The chain employs TRBV7-4 and TRBJ2-1, with 8 bases identical to TRBD2. V lost 1 base and J lost 0; bases outside the gene matches: 5. In germline, CDR1 is SGHVT, CDR2 SQSDAQ. This CDR3 region has 17 residues. The CDR3 spells CASSLGTSTSSYNEQFF. CDR3 nucleotide sequence: TGTGCCAGCAGCTTAGGGACTAGCACGAGCTCCTACAATGAGCAGTTCTTC.

The CDR3 region is CATSREQGLDEQFF. The DNA of the CDR3 is TGTGCCACCAGCAGAGAACAGGGTTTAGATGAGCAGTTCTTC. The chain joins TRBV15 to TRBJ2-1; D may be TRBD1 (6 bases). V lost 0 bases and J 8 bases, leaving 11 bases between the germline ends. Germline V gene sequence: CDR1 LNHNV, CDR2 YYDKDF (reference sequence). This CDR3 has 14 amino acids.

The V and J genes are TRBV5-8 and TRBJ2-5; TRBD2 is a possible D gene (5 bases). Trimming removed 4 bases from V and 5 bases from J, with 9 bases in between. From germline, CDR1 is SGHTS and CDR2 YDEGEE. This CDR3 contains 12 residues. This chain's CDR3 is CASSLRRETQYF. The CDR3 DNA is TGTGCCAGCAGCCTCCGGAGGGAGACCCAGTACTTC. The whole variable domain, filled in from reference TRBV5-8 and TRBJ2-5, reads EAGVTQSPTHLIKTRGQQATLRCSPISGHTSVYWYQQALGLGLQFLLWYDEGEERNRGNFPPRFSGRQFPNYSSELNVNALELEDSALYLCASSLRRETQYFGPGTRLLVL.

This sequence joins TRBV6-1 and TRBJ2-7; 12 bases map to TRBD2. CDR3 length: 14 amino acids. The V gene's germline CDR1 is MNHNS and CDR2 SASEGT. V dropped 8 bases and J dropped 3; count of bases not matched to a gene: 5. CDR3 in DNA: TGTGCCAGCGCTAGCGGGAGGGCTTACTACGAGCAGTACTTC. Translating gives CASASGRAYYEQYF.

This clone has only a few counts. The chain is built from TRBV28 and TRBJ2-7; TRBD2 matches 10 bases. The CDR3 extends over 15 amino acids. Germline loops: CDR1 MDHEN, CDR2 SYDVKM. The V and J ends lost 10 bases and 0 bases, in that order; junction bases with no gene match: 9. The CDR3 loop reads CATKIAGGSSYEQYF. CDR3 sequence (DNA): TGTGCCACGAAAATAGCGGGAGGCAGCTCCTACGAGCAGTACTTC. The variable domain in full, completed from reference TRBV28 and TRBJ2-7, reads DVKVTQSSRYLVKRTGEKVFLECVQDMDHENMFWYRQDPGLGLRLIYFSYDVKMKEKGDIPEGYSVSREKKERFSLILESASTNQTSMYLCATKIAGGSSYEQYFGPGTRLTVT.

The chain couples TRBV4-2 to TRBJ1-4, with D perhaps TRBD1 (6 bases). From germline, CDR1 is LGHNA and CDR2 YNFKEQ. The CDR3 runs to 15 residues. V lost 2 bases to trimming and J lost 6 bases, with 13 bases between them. In DNA form, the CDR3 reads TGTGCCAGCAGCCAAACCGGGACACAAGATGAAAAACTGTTTTTT. Protein product: CASSQTGTQDEKLFF.

The CDR3 here is CASSEGATGYEQYF. CDR3 sequence (DNA): TGTGCCAGCAGTGAAGGTGCGACAGGCTACGAGCAGTACTTC. This rearrangement joins TRBV2 to TRBJ2-7; TRBD1 might be the D (6 bases). The CDR3 loop spans 14 amino acids. Germline V gene sequence: CDR1 SNHLY, CDR2 FYNNEI. Trimming removed 1 base from V and 3 bases from J, with 10 bases in between.

V gene TRBV2 combines with J gene TRBJ1-5, with a tentative D call TRBD1 (6 bases). Germline CDR1 is SNHLY and CDR2 is FYNNEI. Trimming shortened V by 6 bases and J by 4 bases, and 16 bases separated the two germline ends. This CDR3 comprises 15 residues. In DNA, the CDR3 is TGTGCCAGCAGCTTGGAGCGGACAGAAAATCAGCCCCAGCATTTT. Its translation: CASSLERTENQPQHF. The whole variable domain, remainder taken from reference TRBV2 and TRBJ1-5, is EPEVTQTPSHQVTQMGQEVILRCVPISNHLYFYWYRQILGQKVEFLVSFYNNEISEKSEIFDDQFSVERPDGSNFTLKIRSTKLEDSAMYFCASSLERTENQPQHFGDGTRLSIL.

The chain has TRBV7-9 and TRBJ2-2, with 10 bases lining up with TRBD1. This CDR3 has 16 residues. Germline CDR1 reads SEHNR; CDR2 reads FQNEAQ (reference sequence). J lost 6 bases, V lost 2 bases, and 6 bases had no gene match. The CDR3 DNA is TGTGCCAGCAGCTTATTAGGGACAGGGGTCCCCGGGGAGCTGTTTTTT. Its translation: CASSLLGTGVPGELFF.

The J gene is TRBJ2-7, the V gene TRBV27; D perhaps matches TRBD1 (6 bases). There are 17 residues in the CDR3. V was clipped by 5 bases and J by 0 bases, with 20 bases between them. Germline V lookup: CDR1 MNHEY, CDR2 SMNVEV (reference sequence). The chain's CDR3 is CASSPSGQLASSYEQYF. CDR3 in DNA: TGTGCCAGCAGTCCGTCCGGACAGCTTGCCAGCTCCTACGAGCAGTACTTC.

This chain joins TRBV4-1 and TRBJ1-4; D is possibly TRBD1 (5 bases). The germline gives CDR1 MGHRA, CDR2 YSYEKL. V was cut by 0 bases and J by 5 bases, with 10 bases left in between. CDR3 length: 15 amino acids. The CDR3 here is CASSQDPGVNEKLFF. The CDR3 DNA reads TGCGCCAGCAGCCAAGATCCGGGGGTAAATGAAAAACTGTTTTTT.

This chain connects TRBV7-9 to TRBJ2-6; 12 positions match TRBD1. Germline V lookup: CDR1 SEHNR, CDR2 FQNEAQ (reference sequence). The V segment lost 4 bases and the J segment 4 bases; nucleotides outside the gene matches: 5. The CDR3 length is 17 residues. The CDR3 reads CASSWDRGLGGANVLTF. CDR3 sequence (DNA): TGTGCCAGCAGCTGGGACAGGGGGCTGGGCGGGGCCAACGTCCTGACTTTC.

The chain links TRBV6-5 to TRBJ1-1, with D possibly being TRBD1 (5 bases). V shed 7 bases and J shed 1 base, with 10 bases lying between them. This CDR3 region has 13 residues. Germline V gene sequence: CDR1 MNHEY, CDR2 SVGAGI. This CDR3 is CASTPDKNTEAFF. The CDR3 region has the DNA TGTGCCAGCACCCCGGACAAGAACACTGAAGCTTTCTTT.

This sequence joins TRBV4-1 and TRBJ1-1; possibly TRBD1 for D (5 bases). In germline, CDR1 is MGHRA, CDR2 YSYEKL. The CDR3 is made up of 14 amino acids. V shed 6 bases and J shed 0 bases, with 11 bases lying between them. The CDR3 DNA is TGCGCCAGCAGGTTGACAGTTATGAACACTGAAGCTTTCTTT. Translating gives CASRLTVMNTEAFF.

This clone has just a few counts. The chain carries TRBV5-1 and TRBJ1-1, with D maybe TRBD1 (6 bases). V lost 0 bases and J 1 base, leaving 10 bases between the germline ends. The germline V gene has CDR1 SGHRS and CDR2 YFSETQ. The CDR3 is 15 amino acids. Here the CDR3 reads CASSLVSGANTEAFF. The CDR3 DNA sequence: TGCGCCAGCAGCTTGGTTTCAGGGGCGAACACTGAAGCTTTCTTT.

The gene calls are TRBV5-1 and TRBJ2-5; 8 bases are a match to TRBD2. Trimming cost V 4 bases and J 5 bases; bases outside gene matches: 10. CDR3 size: 15 residues. Germline V gene lookup returns CDR1 SGHRS and CDR2 YFSETQ. CDR3 sequence reads: CASSPEAGGGETQYF. DNA for the CDR3: TGCGCCAGCAGCCCGGAGGCGGGAGGAGGGGAGACCCAGTACTTC.

J is TRBJ2-5 and V is TRBV29-1; 7 nucleotides agree with TRBD2. Germline values: CDR1 SQVTM, CDR2 ANQGSEA. After removal of 2 bases from V and 5 bases from J, the junction contained 5 bases not matched to a gene. The CDR3 is made up of 13 amino acids. The CDR3 is CSVESTSLETQYF. The CDR3 DNA reads TGCAGCGTTGAATCGACTAGCCTGGAGACCCAGTACTTC. The whole variable domain, remainder taken from reference TRBV29-1 and TRBJ2-5, is SAVISQKPSRDICQRGTSLTIQCQVDSQVTMMFWYRQQPGQSLTLIATANQGSEATYESGFVIDKFPISRPNLTFSTLTVSNMSPEDSSIYLCSVESTSLETQYFGPGTRLLVL.

The rearrangement joins TRBV19 to TRBJ1-1, with TRBD1 identical over 7 bases. The CDR3 has 15 amino acids. After removal of 5 bases from V and 4 bases from J, the junction contained 10 bases not matched to a gene. CDR1 and CDR2 (germline): LNHDA, SQIVND (reference sequence). CDR3 coding DNA: TGTGCCAGTAGTCAAGGACCCAGGGGGACCACTGAAGCTTTCTTT. It is translated as CASSQGPRGTTEAFF.

This rearrangement joins TRBV27 to TRBJ1-1, with D possibly being TRBD1 (5 bases). CDR1 MNHEY and CDR2 SMNVEV come from the germline V gene (reference sequence). This CDR3 comprises 14 residues. The ends were cut back, 2 bases at V and 4 bases at J, with 11 bases in the middle. CDR3 region: CASSLGGALTEAFF. The CDR3 coding sequence is TGTGCCAGCAGTTTAGGAGGGGCGCTCACTGAAGCTTTCTTT.